This T cell receptor beta chain is drawn from a study of T cell responses to AZD1222 COVID-19 vaccine. With 1 base removed from V and 4 bases from J, the gap between germline ends came to 7 bases. The germline gives CDR1 MGHDK, CDR2 SYGVNS. The CDR3 is 14 amino acids. TCRdb's copy holds only in-frame clones and misses some; the assay was immunoSEQ multiplex PCR. The table lists about 130,000 clones, 85% to 95% of them singletons. The chain combines TRBV25-1 with TRBJ2-2; possible D gene TRBD2, 5 bases. This receptor was identified in an adult in good health. The sample was peripheral blood, taken on day 0 of AZD1222 vaccination. Here the CDR3 reads CASSELATTGELFF. The CDR3 DNA reads TGTGCCAGCAGTGAATTAGCGACCACCGGGGAGCTGTTTTTT.